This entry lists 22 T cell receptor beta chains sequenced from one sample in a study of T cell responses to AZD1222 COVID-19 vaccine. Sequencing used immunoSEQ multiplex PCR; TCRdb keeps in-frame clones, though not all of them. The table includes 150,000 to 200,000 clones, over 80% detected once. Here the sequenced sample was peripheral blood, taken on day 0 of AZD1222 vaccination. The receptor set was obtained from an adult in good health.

The CDR3: CASSYRMGNSPLHF. CDR3 sequence (DNA): TGTGCCAGCAGTTACAGGATGGGCAACTCACCCCTCCACTTT. This chain joins TRBV6-2 or TRBV6-3 and TRBJ1-6; D gene ambiguous. The CDR3 consists of 14 residues. Germline V gene sequence: CDR1 MNHEY, CDR2 SVGEGT. V lost 2 bases to trimming and J lost 10 bases, with 12 bases between them.

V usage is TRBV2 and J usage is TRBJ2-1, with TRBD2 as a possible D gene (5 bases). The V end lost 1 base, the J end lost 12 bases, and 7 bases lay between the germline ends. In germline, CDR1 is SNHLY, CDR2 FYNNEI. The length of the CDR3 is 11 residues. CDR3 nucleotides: TGTGCCAGCAGTGAAGGGACTTTGCAGTTCTTC. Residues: CASSEGTLQFF.

This CDR3 reads CASSSPEGEKGSEQFF. Written as DNA, the CDR3 is TGTGCCAGCAGCTCCCCAGAGGGCGAGAAGGGAAGTGAGCAGTTCTTC. This rearrangement joins TRBV5-4 to TRBJ2-1, with D maybe TRBD2 (5 bases). V shed 3 bases and J shed 9 bases, with 22 bases lying between them. The CDR3 length is 16 residues. CDR1 is SGHNT, CDR2 YYREEE, per germline (reference sequence).

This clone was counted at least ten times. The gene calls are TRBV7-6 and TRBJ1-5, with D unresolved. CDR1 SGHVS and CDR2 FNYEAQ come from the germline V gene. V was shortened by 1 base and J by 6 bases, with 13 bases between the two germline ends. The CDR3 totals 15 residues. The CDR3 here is CASSLEIGFGQPQHF. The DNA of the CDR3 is TGTGCCAGCAGCTTAGAAATAGGTTTCGGTCAGCCCCAGCATTTT.

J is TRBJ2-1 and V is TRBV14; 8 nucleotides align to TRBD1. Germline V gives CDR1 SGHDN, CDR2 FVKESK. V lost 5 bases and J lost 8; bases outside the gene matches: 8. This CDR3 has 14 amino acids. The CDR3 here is CASSSSQGAHEQFF. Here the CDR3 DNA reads TGTGCCAGCAGCTCAAGCCAGGGGGCCCATGAGCAGTTCTTC.

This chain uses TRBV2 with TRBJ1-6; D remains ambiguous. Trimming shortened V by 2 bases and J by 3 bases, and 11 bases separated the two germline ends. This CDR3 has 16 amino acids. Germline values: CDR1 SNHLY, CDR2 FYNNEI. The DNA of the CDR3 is TGTGCCAGCAGTGAATCGGTAGGGAACTATAATTCACCCCTCCACTTT. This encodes CASSESVGNYNSPLHF.

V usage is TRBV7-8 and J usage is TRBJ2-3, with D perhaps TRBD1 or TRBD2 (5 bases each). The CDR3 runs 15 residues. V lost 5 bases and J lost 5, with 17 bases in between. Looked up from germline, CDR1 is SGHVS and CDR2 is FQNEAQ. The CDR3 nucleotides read TGTGCCAGCAGCCCTAGGGACGCTCGCGGAGATACGCAGTATTTT. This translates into CASSPRDARGDTQYF.

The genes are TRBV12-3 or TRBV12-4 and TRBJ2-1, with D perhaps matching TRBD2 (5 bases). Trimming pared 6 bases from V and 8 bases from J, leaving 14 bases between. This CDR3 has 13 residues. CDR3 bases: TGTGCCAGCAGAAAACTAGGCGTCGATGAGCAGTTCTTC. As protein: CASRKLGVDEQFF.

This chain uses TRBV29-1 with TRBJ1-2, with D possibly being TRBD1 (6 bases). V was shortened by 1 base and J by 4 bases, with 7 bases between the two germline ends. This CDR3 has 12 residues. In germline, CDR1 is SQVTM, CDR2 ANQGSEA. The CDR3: CSVEGGLYGYTF. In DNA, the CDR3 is TGCAGCGTTGAAGGGGGGCTCTATGGCTACACCTTC. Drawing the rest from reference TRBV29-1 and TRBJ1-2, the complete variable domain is SAVISQKPSRDICQRGTSLTIQCQVDSQVTMMFWYRQQPGQSLTLIATANQGSEATYESGFVIDKFPISRPNLTFSTLTVSNMSPEDSSIYLCSVEGGLYGYTFGSGTRLTVV.

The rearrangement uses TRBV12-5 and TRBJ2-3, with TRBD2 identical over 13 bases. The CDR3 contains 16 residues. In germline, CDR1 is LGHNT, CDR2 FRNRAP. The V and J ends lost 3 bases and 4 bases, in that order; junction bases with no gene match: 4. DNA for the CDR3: TGTGCTAGTGGTTTCGGACTAGCGGGAGTAGCAGATACGCAGTATTTT. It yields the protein CASGFGLAGVADTQYF.

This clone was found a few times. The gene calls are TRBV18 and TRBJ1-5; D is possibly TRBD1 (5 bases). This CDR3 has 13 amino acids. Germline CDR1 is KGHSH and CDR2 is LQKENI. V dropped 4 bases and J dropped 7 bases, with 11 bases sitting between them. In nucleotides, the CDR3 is TGTGCCAGCTCACGGGGCCCCCGGCAGCCCCAGCATTTT. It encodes CASSRGPRQPQHF.

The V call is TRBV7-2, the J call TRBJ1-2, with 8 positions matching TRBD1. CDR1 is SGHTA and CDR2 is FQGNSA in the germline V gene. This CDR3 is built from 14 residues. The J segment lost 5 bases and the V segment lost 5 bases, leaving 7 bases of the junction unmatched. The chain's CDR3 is CASSQDRGRYGYTF. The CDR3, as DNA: TGTGCCAGCAGCCAAGACAGGGGCCGGTATGGCTACACCTTC.

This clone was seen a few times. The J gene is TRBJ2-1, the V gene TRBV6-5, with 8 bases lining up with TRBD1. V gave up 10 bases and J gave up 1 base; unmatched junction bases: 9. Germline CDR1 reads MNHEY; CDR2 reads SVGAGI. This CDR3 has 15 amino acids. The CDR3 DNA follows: TGTGCCACGGGACCCCGACAGGGGTCCTACAATGAGCAGTTCTTC. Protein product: CATGPRQGSYNEQFF.

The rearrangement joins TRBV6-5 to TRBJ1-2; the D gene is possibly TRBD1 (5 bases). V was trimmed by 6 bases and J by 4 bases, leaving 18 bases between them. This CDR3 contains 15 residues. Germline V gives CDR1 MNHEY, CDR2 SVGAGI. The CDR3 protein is CASRSSGGGLYGYTF. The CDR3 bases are TGTGCCAGCAGATCCTCTGGCGGGGGTCTCTATGGCTACACCTTC.

Here the CDR3 reads CATSRGNSGANVLTF. The CDR3 bases are TGTGCCACCTCCCGGGGAAACTCTGGGGCCAACGTCCTGACTTTC. The rearrangement uses TRBV19 and TRBJ2-6, with D maybe TRBD2 (5 bases). Trimming took 10 bases from V and 0 from J, leaving 13 bases between them. This CDR3 spans 15 amino acids. Germline assignment: CDR1 LNHDA and CDR2 SQIVND (reference sequence).

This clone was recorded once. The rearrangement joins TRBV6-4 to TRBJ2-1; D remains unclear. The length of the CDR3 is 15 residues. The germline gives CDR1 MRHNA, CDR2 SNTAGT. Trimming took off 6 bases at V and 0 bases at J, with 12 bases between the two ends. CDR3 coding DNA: TGTGCCAGCAGCGTAGCCCTAGGCTCCTACAATGAGCAGTTCTTC. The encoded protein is CASSVALGSYNEQFF.

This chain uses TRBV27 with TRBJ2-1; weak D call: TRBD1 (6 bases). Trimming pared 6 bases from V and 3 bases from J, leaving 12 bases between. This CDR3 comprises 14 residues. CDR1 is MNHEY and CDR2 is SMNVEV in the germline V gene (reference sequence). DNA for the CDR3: TGTGCCAGCAGCCTCCGGGACAACTACAATGAGCAGTTCTTC. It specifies CASSLRDNYNEQFF.

The CDR3: CASSSGWTGQAEQYF. The CDR3 DNA is TGTGCCAGCAGCAGTGGCTGGACAGGGCAGGCCGAGCAGTACTTC. The chain uses TRBV6-5 and TRBJ2-7; 8 bases agree with TRBD1. With V trimmed by 6 bases and J by 6 bases, 13 bases remained unmatched. Germline V gene sequence: CDR1 MNHEY, CDR2 SVGAGI. CDR3 size: 15 residues.

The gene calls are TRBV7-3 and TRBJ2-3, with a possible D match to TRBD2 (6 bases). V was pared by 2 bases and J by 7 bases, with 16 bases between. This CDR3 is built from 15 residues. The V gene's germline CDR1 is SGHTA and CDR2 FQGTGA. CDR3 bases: TGTGCCAGCAGCTTATCTCATGCGGGGCTAAATACGCAGTATTTT. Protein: CASSLSHAGLNTQYF.

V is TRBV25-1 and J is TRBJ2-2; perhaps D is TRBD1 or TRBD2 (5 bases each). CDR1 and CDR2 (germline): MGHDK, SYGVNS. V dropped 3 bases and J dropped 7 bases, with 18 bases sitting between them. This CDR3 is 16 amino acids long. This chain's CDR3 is CASSEEGFTRGGELFF. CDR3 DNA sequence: TGTGCCAGCAGTGAGGAAGGGTTCACGAGGGGCGGGGAGCTGTTTTTT.

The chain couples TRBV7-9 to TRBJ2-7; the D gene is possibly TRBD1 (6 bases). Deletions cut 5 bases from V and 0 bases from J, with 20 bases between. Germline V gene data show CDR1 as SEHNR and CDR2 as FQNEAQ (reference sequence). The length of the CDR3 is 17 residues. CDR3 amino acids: CASSRSPGTYSSYEQYF. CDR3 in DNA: TGTGCCAGCAGCCGATCCCCCGGGACATACAGCTCCTACGAGCAGTACTTC.

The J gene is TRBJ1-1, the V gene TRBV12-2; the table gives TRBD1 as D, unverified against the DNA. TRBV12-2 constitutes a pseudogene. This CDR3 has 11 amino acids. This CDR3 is CASRGSQAAFF. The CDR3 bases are TGTGCAAGTCGGGGTAGTCAGGCAGCTTTCTTT.